This T cell receptor (beta chain) stems from a study of technical replicates of blood from a few donors. The length of the CDR3 is 15 residues. The germline gives CDR1 WSHSY, CDR2 SAAADI. V trimming: 6 bases; J trimming: 7 bases; junction bases outside the gene matches: 11. Assay used: immunoSEQ multiplex PCR; TCRdb lists only in-frame clones, some missing. This sample carries 65,000 to 90,000 clones, about 91% of them seen once, and the ten largest clones take around 0.24%. This clone showed up just once. Sequencing was performed on T cells isolated from PBMCs. The V and J genes are TRBV10-2 and TRBJ2-1; 8 bases agree with TRBD2. The TCR sequence derives from a human donor in good health. CDR3 amino acids: CASRVTSGLGNEQFF. CDR3 nucleotide sequence: TGCGCCAGCAGAGTAACTAGCGGACTTGGGAATGAGCAGTTCTTC.